This T cell receptor beta chain stems from a study of T cells in Graves' hyperthyroidism and ophthalmopathy (dated by TCRdb to between 2018 and 2021). For context, the study as a whole: Peripheral blood samples were taken at initial diagnosis, before any treatment was given. Prospective prediction of ophthalmopathy was tested in an independent validation cohort consisting of 18 hyperthyroidism patients and around 16 patients who later progressed to ophthalmopathy. According to the paper, TCR Vbeta CDR3 sequencing was carried out on 135 peripheral blood samples, which came from approximately 41 ophthalmopathy, around 75 hyperthyroidism and about 17 progressor patients. After sampling, hyperthyroidism patients received methimazole starting at 30 mg daily, and ophthalmopathy patients received high-dose intravenous methylprednisolone. In addition, the study compared T-cell repertoires in thyroid tissue and in blood from roughly six Graves' hyperthyroidism patients. The 100 discovery patients were randomly divided into training and test sets at a 7:3 ratio. To identify TCR V-J signatures that set the groups apart, the researchers used a discovery cohort of about a hundred patients, made up of under 50 with Graves' ophthalmopathy and some 60 with stable Graves' hyperthyroidism.

CDR1 and CDR2, looked up from the germline V gene, are MDHEN and SYDVKM. Reading from cysteine to phenylalanine, the CDR3 counts 18 amino acids. The only DNA kept is the CDR3, 54 bases in frame from the first base. V gives up 2 bases and J gives up 0 bases, and the segment between their germline ends measures 17 bases. Ophthalmopathy patients had moderately to severely active disease, Clinical Activity Score of at least 3, NOSPECS grade of at least 4, and duration under 3 months. Exclusion was applied to patients with uncontrolled infections, other autoimmune diseases, pregnancy or lactation. Diagnoses were based on clinical symptoms, serum thyroxine and TRAb, thyroid ultrasound and orbital computed tomography. PBMCs were isolated from about 10 ml of fresh peripheral blood by Ficoll-Paque density gradient centrifugation. Trizol reagent was used to extract total RNA, and RNA quality was then checked on an Agilent 2100 Bioanalyzer.

Remarks on this clonotype: Its antigen is unknown. Within one base of it there is no much larger clone, and no base qualities were kept.

What the work shows at the level of the full study, not this receptor alone: In validation, the model predicted progression to ophthalmopathy a median of around six months before onset, with about 64% sensitivity and 72.22% specificity. Sample size was not statistically predetermined, and blinding of investigators to group allocation was not performed. A model built on a 13 V-J signature distinguished ophthalmopathy from stable hyperthyroidism, reaching roughly 88% sensitivity and around 81% specificity in cross-validation and 80%/75% in testing. Most expanded thyroid clonotypes (frequency above 0.001) were also detected in blood, suggesting blood repertoires may reflect thyroid immune responses.

The TCR beta CDR3 regions were amplified from RNA transcripts. For the first round of RT-PCR on the TCR CDR3, the HTBI primer set was used together with the Qiagen OneStep RT-PCR kit. Libraries were constructed in a second round of multiplex PCR, after which size selection and purification were performed. Libraries were sequenced paired-end with 100 bp reads on an Illumina HiSeq2000. The authors' pipeline ran thus. SOAPnuke was used to process the raw data, removing reads that contained adapters or uncalled bases, had a mean Phred below 15, or lacked an exact match to the constant primer or identifier. High-quality paired reads were merged using COPE v1.2.5, and each unique nucleotide sequence was defined as a clonotype. Clonotypes were aligned to IMGT TRBV, TRBD and TRBJ reference segments using MiTCR v1.1. The analysis was restricted to V-J combinations with a frequency above 0.0001, which together covered 99% to 99.2% of the repertoires. The TCS score was defined as F50 (clonal expansion) divided by E x V (chaos), with BLOSUM62-based TCRdist calculated between CDR3 peptides within each V-J. Welch's t-statistics and random forest reduced 500 to 550 V-J features to under 15, which were used in a naive Bayes classifier (R e1071). Clones were called with MiXCR by TCRdb after fastp trimmed the public reads at Q25, and only in-frame beta chains were retained. One record per CDR3 amino acid sequence lists the most common genes and DNA. None of the V and J calls come from the authors' own analysis; TCRdb made them. The sample records roughly 250,000 distinct CDR3 sequences, approximately 21% of which are singletons. In total, the top ten clones hold about 60% of the sample.

Rearrangement joined TRBV28 to TRBJ1-3, with no D gene named confidently. This sequence was found in a young man with Graves' ophthalmopathy. The specimen was blood. In nucleotides, the sequence is TGTGCCAGCAGTTTAGATCGGGCCGGGATATTCTCTGGAAACACCATATATTTT. It encodes CASSLDRAGIFSGNTIYF.